This TCR beta chain was identified during a study of T cell repertoires in cytomegalovirus infection (dated by TCRdb to about 2019). In the study overall: The HLA type of each donor mattered for the analysis, because public TCR beta signatures pointed to carriage of CMV infection along with the matching HLA type. Results and caveats for the whole study, not just this receptor: In the ex vivo response, HLA-C-restricted CMV-specific TCR beta clonotypes were dominant, and in two of eight donors the single most frequent clonotype came from this HLA-C-restricted group. Carriers of CMV infection plus the relevant HLA type were discriminated by the cumulative frequency of public TCR beta family members in the study cohort and in an independent approximately 340-donor cohort.

The listed sequencing device is Illumina HiSeq 1500. TCRdb reran the public reads through fastp at Q25 and MiXCR, keeping productive beta chains. Each CDR3 protein appears once, grouped with its most common genes and DNA. This sample gives about 310,000 distinct CDR3 sequences in total; 15% to 20% of them show up just once. Clones ranked in the top ten supply about 12% of the sample. This clonotype occurred many times. This receptor's antigen is unknown. No per-base quality is available; no much larger clone lies one base away. The sample taken for sequencing was PBMCs. This TCR derives from a human donor in good health (CMV status not recorded). Some clones in this sample may be carry-over from other donors' samples.

The CDR3 region reads CASSFREDRAFYGYTF. In nucleotide form, the sequence is TGTGCCAGCAGCTTTAGGGAGGACAGGGCCTTCTATGGCTACACCTTC. In this chain, TRBV7-2 is recombined with TRBJ1-2, with 8 junctional bases fitting TRBD1. V is trimmed back by 3 bases and J by 4 bases, and the junction contains 10 bases that no gene match accounts for. CDR1 and CDR2 are drawn from the germline V gene: SGHTA, FQGNSA. The CDR3, from cysteine to phenylalanine, totals 16 residues. The kept DNA is CDR3 alone, 48 bases in frame from the first base.